This T cell receptor (beta chain) was captured in a study of cytomegalovirus exposure and HLA in healthy donors. General study findings and limits: The tendency of first-cohort TCR clusters to co-occur in the 95 to 150 validation repertoires was the finding of a later analysis.

V lost 7 bases and J 4 bases, leaving 10 bases between the germline ends. This CDR3 contains 12 residues. From germline, CDR1 is SNHLY and CDR2 FYNNEI. TCRdb's copy holds only in-frame clones and misses some; the assay was immunoSEQ multiplex PCR. This sample has more than 120,000 clones, with approximately 90% found just once. Of note for this clone: The antigen is unknown.

This TCR was sampled from a man between 18 and 35 years old in good health and CMV-seropositive. The rearrangement joins TRBV2 to TRBJ1-1; possible D gene TRBD1, 6 bases. Sequenced: PBMCs. The CDR3 DNA follows: TGTGCCAGCAAGGGGGGGAGCACTGAAGCTTTCTTT. Its translation: CASKGGSTEAFF. Full variable domain (missing parts from reference TRBV2 and TRBJ1-1): EPEVTQTPSHQVTQMGQEVILRCVPISNHLYFYWYRQILGQKVEFLVSFYNNEISEKSEIFDDQFSVERPDGSNFTLKIRSTKLEDSAMYFCASKGGSTEAFFGQGTRLTVV.